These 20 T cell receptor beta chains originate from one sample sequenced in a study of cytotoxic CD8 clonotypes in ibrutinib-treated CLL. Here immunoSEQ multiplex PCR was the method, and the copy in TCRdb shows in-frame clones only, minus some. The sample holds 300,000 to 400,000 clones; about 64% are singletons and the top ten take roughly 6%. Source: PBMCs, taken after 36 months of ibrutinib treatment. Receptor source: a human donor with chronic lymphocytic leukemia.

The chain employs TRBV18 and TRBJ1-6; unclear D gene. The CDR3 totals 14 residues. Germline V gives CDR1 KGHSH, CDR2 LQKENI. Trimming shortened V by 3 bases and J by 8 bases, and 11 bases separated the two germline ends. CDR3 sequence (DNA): TGTGCCAGCTCACCTCTCCCGAAGGATTCACCCCTCCACTTT. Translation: CASSPLPKDSPLHF.

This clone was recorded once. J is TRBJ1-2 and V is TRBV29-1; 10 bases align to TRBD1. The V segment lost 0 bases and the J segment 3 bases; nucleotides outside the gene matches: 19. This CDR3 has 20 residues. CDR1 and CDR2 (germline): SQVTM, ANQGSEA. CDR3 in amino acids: CSVEEFVSRGQGRFYYGYTF. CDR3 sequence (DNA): TGCAGCGTTGAAGAATTTGTTTCGAGGGGACAGGGGAGGTTTTACTATGGCTACACCTTC.

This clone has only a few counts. The CDR3, as DNA: TGCAGCGCCGACAGGGGCTACGAGCAGTACTTC. This encodes CSADRGYEQYF. J is TRBJ2-7 and V is TRBV20-1, with 8 bases aligning to TRBD1. Germline V gives CDR1 DFQATT, CDR2 SNEGSKA (reference sequence). There are 11 residues in the CDR3.

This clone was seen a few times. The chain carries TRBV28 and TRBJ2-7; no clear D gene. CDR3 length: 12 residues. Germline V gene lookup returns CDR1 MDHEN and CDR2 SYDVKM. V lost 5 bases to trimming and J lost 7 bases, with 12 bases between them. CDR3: CASSDEWAEQYF. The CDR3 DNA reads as TGTGCCAGCAGTGACGAGTGGGCAGAGCAGTACTTC.

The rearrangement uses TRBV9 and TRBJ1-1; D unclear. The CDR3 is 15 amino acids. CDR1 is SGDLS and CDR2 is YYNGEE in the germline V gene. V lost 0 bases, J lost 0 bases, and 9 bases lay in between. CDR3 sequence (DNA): TGTGCCAGCAGCGTAGTCGATAGGCTGAACACTGAAGCTTTCTTT. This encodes CASSVVDRLNTEAFF.

The CDR3 reads CASSIFGRETQYF. Here the CDR3 DNA reads TGTGCCAGTAGTATATTTGGGAGAGAGACCCAGTACTTC. The V call is TRBV19, the J call TRBJ2-5, with D perhaps matching TRBD2 (5 bases). The germline V and J ends were trimmed by 2 bases and 4 bases, with 8 bases remaining between them. CDR3 length: 13 residues. Germline CDR1 LNHDA, CDR2 SQIVND (reference sequence).

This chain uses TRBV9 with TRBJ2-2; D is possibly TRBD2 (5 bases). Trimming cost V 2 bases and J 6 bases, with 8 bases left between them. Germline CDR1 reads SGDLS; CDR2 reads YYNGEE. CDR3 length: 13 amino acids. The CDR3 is CASSVRRAGELFF. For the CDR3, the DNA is TGTGCCAGCAGCGTCAGGCGGGCCGGGGAGCTGTTTTTT.

CDR3 sequence: CSVGHGYLANYGYTF. The CDR3 bases are TGCAGCGTTGGGCACGGCTATCTAGCCAACTATGGCTACACCTTC. The genes are TRBV29-1 and TRBJ1-2; D ambiguous. V was shortened by 4 bases and J by 2 bases, with 17 bases between the two germline ends. The CDR3 runs 15 residues. CDR1 is SQVTM and CDR2 is ANQGSEA in the germline V gene. The complete variable domain, with remaining parts taken from reference TRBV29-1 and TRBJ1-2, reads SAVISQKPSRDICQRGTSLTIQCQVDSQVTMMFWYRQQPGQSLTLIATANQGSEATYESGFVIDKFPISRPNLTFSTLTVSNMSPEDSSIYLCSVGHGYLANYGYTFGSGTRLTVV.

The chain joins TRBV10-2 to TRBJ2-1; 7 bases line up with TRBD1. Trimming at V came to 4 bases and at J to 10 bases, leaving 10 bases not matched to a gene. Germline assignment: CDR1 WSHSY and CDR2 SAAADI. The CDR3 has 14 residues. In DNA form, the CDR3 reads TGCGCCAGCAGTGGGACAGGTAGAATGTTGGAGCAGTTCTTC. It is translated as CASSGTGRMLEQFF.

In DNA, the CDR3 is TGTGCCAGTAGTGAGGGGGTTGGGGTCCAAGAGACCCAGTACTTC. The encoded protein is CASSEGVGVQETQYF. The V call is TRBV19, the J call TRBJ2-5; D is perhaps TRBD1 (6 bases). The V gene's germline CDR1 is LNHDA and CDR2 SQIVND (reference sequence). There are 15 residues in the CDR3. Deletions cut 5 bases from V and 1 base from J, with 14 bases between.

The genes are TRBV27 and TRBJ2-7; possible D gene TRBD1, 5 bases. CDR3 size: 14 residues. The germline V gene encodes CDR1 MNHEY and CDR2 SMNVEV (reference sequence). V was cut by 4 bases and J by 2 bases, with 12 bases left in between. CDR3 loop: CASSSWTRAYEQYF. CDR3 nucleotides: TGTGCCAGCAGTTCATGGACACGGGCCTACGAGCAGTACTTC.

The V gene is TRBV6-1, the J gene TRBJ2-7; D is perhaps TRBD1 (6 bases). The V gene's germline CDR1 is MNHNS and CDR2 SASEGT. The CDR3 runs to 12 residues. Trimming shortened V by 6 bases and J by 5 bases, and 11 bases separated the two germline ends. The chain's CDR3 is CASSKGVNEQYF. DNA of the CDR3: TGTGCCAGCAGCAAGGGGGTCAACGAGCAGTACTTC.

CDR3 DNA: TGTGCCAGCAGCGTTACCAGGGCGCCTAACTATGGCTACACCTTC. Amino acids: CASSVTRAPNYGYTF. The rearrangement uses TRBV6-1 and TRBJ1-2; maybe TRBD1 (5 bases). Germline V gives CDR1 MNHNS, CDR2 SASEGT. The CDR3 loop spans 15 amino acids. Trimming removed 6 bases at V and 0 bases at J, with 14 bases between.

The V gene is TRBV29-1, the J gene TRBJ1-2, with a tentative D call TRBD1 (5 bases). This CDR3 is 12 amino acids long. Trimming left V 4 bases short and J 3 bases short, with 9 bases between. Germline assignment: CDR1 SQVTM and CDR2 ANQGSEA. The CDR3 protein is CSVARQYYGYTF. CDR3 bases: TGCAGCGTTGCGAGACAGTACTATGGCTACACCTTC.

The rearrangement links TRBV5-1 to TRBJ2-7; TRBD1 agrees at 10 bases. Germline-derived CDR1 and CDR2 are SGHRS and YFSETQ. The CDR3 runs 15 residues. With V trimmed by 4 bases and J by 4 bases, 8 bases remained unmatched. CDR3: CASSPTTGGQYEQYF. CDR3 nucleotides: TGCGCCAGCAGCCCTACGACAGGGGGCCAGTACGAGCAGTACTTC.

CDR3 in amino acids: CASSLRPGTSPNTEAFF. CDR3 coding DNA: TGCGCCAGCAGCCTCCGACCCGGGACAAGTCCGAACACTGAAGCTTTCTTT. The chain is built from TRBV4-1 and TRBJ1-1; D possibly corresponds to TRBD1 (6 bases). Germline V gives CDR1 MGHRA, CDR2 YSYEKL. Trimming stripped 4 bases from V and 1 base from J, with 19 bases between. CDR3 length equals 17 residues.

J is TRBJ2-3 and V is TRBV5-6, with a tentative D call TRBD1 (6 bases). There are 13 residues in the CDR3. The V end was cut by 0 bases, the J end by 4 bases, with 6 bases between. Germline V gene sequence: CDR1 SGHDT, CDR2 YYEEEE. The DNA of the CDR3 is TGTGCCAGCAGCTTGGGGACAGCAGATACGCAGTATTTT. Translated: CASSLGTADTQYF.

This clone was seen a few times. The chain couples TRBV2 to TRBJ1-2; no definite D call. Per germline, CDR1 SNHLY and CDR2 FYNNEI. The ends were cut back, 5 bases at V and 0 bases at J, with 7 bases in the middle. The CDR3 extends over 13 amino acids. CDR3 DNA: TGTGCCAGCAGTCGGGAGACTAACTATGGCTACACCTTC. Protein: CASSRETNYGYTF.

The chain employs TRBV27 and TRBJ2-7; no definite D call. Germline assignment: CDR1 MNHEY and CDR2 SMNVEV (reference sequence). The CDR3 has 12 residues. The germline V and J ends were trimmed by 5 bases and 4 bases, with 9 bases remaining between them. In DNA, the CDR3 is TGTGCCAGCAGTGACGGACGATACGAGCAGTACTTC. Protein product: CASSDGRYEQYF.

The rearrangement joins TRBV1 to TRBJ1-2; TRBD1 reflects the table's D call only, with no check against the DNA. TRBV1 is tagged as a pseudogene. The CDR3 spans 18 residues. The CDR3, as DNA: TGCACCAGCAGCCAAGATGCCCTCGACAGGGAGTCTAACTATGGCTACACCTTC. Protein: CTSSQDALDRESNYGYTF.